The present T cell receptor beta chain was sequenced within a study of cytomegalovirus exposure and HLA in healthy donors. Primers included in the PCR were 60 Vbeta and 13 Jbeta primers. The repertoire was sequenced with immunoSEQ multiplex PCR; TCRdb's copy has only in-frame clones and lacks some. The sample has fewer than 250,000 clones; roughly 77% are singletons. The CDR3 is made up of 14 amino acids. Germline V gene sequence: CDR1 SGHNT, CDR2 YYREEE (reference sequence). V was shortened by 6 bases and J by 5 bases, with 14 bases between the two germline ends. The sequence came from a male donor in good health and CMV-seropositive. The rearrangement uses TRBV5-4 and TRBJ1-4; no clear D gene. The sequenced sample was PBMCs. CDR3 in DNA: TGTGCCAGCACCTCCGGAGCGGAGAATGAAAAACTGTTTTTT. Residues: CASTSGAENEKLFF. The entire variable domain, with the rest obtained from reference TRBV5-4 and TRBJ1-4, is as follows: ETGVTQSPTHLIKTRGQQVTLRCSSQSGHNTVSWYQQALGQGPQFIFQYYREEENGRGNFPPRFSGLQFPNYSSELNVNALELDDSALYLCASTSGAENEKLFFGSGTQLSVL.